A single sample gave rise to the 25 T cell receptor beta chains below, sequenced in a study of blood T cell repertoires in COVID-19. Assay: immunoSEQ multiplex PCR; the TCRdb copy retains only in-frame clones and omits some. The sample lists a few hundred thousand clones, 75% to 85% occurring once. The sequencing input was PBMCs or T cells enriched from blood (not recorded which). All receptors derive from a man aged 35 to 55 who had recovered from COVID-19.

This clone was seen a single time. This chain joins TRBV7-3 and TRBJ1-2; 9 bases fit TRBD1. CDR3 length equals 15 residues. The germline V gene encodes CDR1 SGHTA and CDR2 FQGTGA. The J segment lost 5 bases and the V segment lost 5 bases, leaving 9 bases of the junction unmatched. The CDR3 reads CASSLSGQGIYGYTF. The CDR3 DNA reads as TGTGCCAGCAGCCTTTCGGGACAGGGAATTTATGGCTACACCTTC.

This chain joins TRBV6-5 and TRBJ1-6; D is uncertain. The V gene lost 7 bases and the J gene lost 14 bases, with 18 bases spanning the gap. The germline gives CDR1 MNHEY, CDR2 SVGAGI. The CDR3 length is 13 residues. The CDR3 is CASTRSRGEALHF. CDR3 sequence (DNA): TGTGCCAGCACCCGATCCCGCGGTGAGGCCCTCCACTTT.

This clone was observed a handful of times. The chain carries TRBV7-2 and TRBJ2-2, with a possible D match to TRBD2 (5 bases). Germline V gene lookup returns CDR1 SGHTA and CDR2 FQGNSA. V was clipped by 2 bases and J by 6 bases, with 7 bases between them. This CDR3 has 13 residues. The CDR3 protein is CASSLKLAGELFF. DNA for the CDR3: TGTGCCAGCAGCTTAAAACTAGCCGGGGAGCTGTTTTTT. Supplemented by reference TRBV7-2 and TRBJ2-2, the full variable domain reads GAGVSQSPSNKVTEKGKDVELRCDPISGHTALYWYRQSLGQGLEFLIYFQGNSAPDKSGLPSDRFSAERTGGSVSTLTIQRTQQEDSAVYLCASSLKLAGELFFGEGSRLTVL.

This chain joins TRBV3-1 (or the pseudogene TRBV3-2) and TRBJ2-2; D may be TRBD1 (5 bases). Trimming removed 4 bases at V and 7 bases at J, with 13 bases between. CDR1 and CDR2 from the germline V gene are LGHDT and YNNKEL (reference sequence). The CDR3 has 14 residues. CDR3 in amino acids: CASSPRERGGELFF. The CDR3 coding sequence is TGTGCCAGCAGCCCTAGAGAAAGGGGCGGGGAGCTGTTTTTT.

The chain carries TRBV18 and TRBJ1-1; D is undetermined. Trimming left V 2 bases short and J 7 bases short, with 8 bases between. The germline gives CDR1 KGHSH, CDR2 LQKENI. There are 12 residues in the CDR3. CDR3 coding DNA: TGTGCCAGCTCACCAAGGGAGCTTGAAGCTTTCTTT. It encodes CASSPRELEAFF.

The chain joins TRBV2 to TRBJ1-2, with 9 nucleotides matching TRBD1. V dropped 11 bases and J dropped 5; count of bases not matched to a gene: 12. From germline, CDR1 is SNHLY and CDR2 FYNNEI. The CDR3 sequence is 14 residues long. CDR3 residues: CAGLETGGSYGYTF. CDR3 nucleotides: TGTGCCGGCCTCGAGACAGGGGGTTCTTATGGCTACACCTTC. Based on the CDR3 plus reference TRBV2 and TRBJ1-2, the full variable domain is EPEVTQTPSHQVTQMGQEVILRCVPISNHLYFYWYRQILGQKVEFLVSFYNNEISEKSEIFDDQFSVERPDGSNFTLKIRSTKLEDSAMYFCAGLETGGSYGYTFGSGTRLTVV.

Here the CDR3 DNA reads TGTGCCAGCAGTCCCCGGACTAGCGGGAGTTACGAGCAGTACTTC. This sequence encodes CASSPRTSGSYEQYF. V and J are TRBV27 and TRBJ2-7; 13 nucleotides align to TRBD2. Germline CDR1 reads MNHEY; CDR2 reads SMNVEV (reference sequence). The CDR3 sequence is 15 residues long. Trimming cost V 5 bases and J 4 bases; bases outside gene matches: 5.

V gene TRBV11-2 combines with J gene TRBJ2-7; TRBD2 matches at 11 bases. Germline CDR1 is SGHAT and CDR2 is FQNNGV. Trimming removed 5 bases from V and 1 base from J; junction bases left unmatched: 4. The CDR3 is 15 amino acids. The CDR3 loop reads CASSQTSGRSYEQYF. CDR3 in DNA: TGTGCCAGCAGCCAAACTAGCGGGAGATCCTACGAGCAGTACTTC. The complete variable domain, with remaining parts taken from reference TRBV11-2 and TRBJ2-7, reads EAGVAQSPRYKIIEKRQSVAFWCNPISGHATLYWYQQILGQGPKLLIQFQNNGVVDDSQLPKDRFSAERLKGVDSTLKIQPAKLEDSAVYLCASSQTSGRSYEQYFGPGTRLTVT.

The chain recombines TRBV6-5 with TRBJ1-2; TRBD1 matches at 11 bases. CDR1 is MNHEY, CDR2 SVGAGI, per germline. Unmatched junction bases numbered 6, after V lost 6 bases and J lost 3 bases. CDR3 length: 15 residues. DNA for the CDR3: TGTGCCAGCAGCTCCGGACAGGGGGCATACTATGGCTACACCTTC. Residues: CASSSGQGAYYGYTF.

The chain is built from TRBV12-3 or TRBV12-4 and TRBJ2-3; maybe TRBD2 (6 bases). Trimming cost V 5 bases and J 14 bases, with 20 bases left between them. The CDR3 contains 13 residues. The CDR3 sequence: CASSPTTGGRRYF. CDR3 nucleotide sequence: TGTGCCAGCAGTCCCACCACGGGTGGGAGGCGGTATTTT.

The chain joins TRBV12-5 to TRBJ1-3; no definite D call. Germline lookup yields CDR1 LGHNT and CDR2 FRNRAP. This CDR3 is built from 12 residues. V lost 4 bases and J 1 base, leaving 2 bases between the germline ends. In DNA form, the CDR3 reads TGTGCTAGTGGTTCTTCTGGAAACACCATATATTTT. This translates into CASGSSGNTIYF.

This clone was seen more than once but under ten times. The chain couples TRBV5-1 to TRBJ2-5, with unresolved D. The CDR3 consists of 14 residues. The V end lost 0 bases, the J end lost 5 bases, and 11 bases lay between the germline ends. From germline, CDR1 is SGHRS and CDR2 YFSETQ. The CDR3 coding sequence is TGCGCCAGCAGCTTGGGGCGTATCGGGGAGACCCAGTACTTC. Protein product: CASSLGRIGETQYF.

This clone was recorded a few times. V usage is TRBV9 and J usage is TRBJ1-2; 8 positions agree with TRBD1. This CDR3 region has 14 residues. V gave up 0 bases and J gave up 4 bases; unmatched junction bases: 2. Germline CDR1 reads SGDLS; CDR2 reads YYNGEE. The CDR3 nucleotides read TGTGCCAGCAGCGTAGAAGACAGGGGCTATGGCTACACCTTC. It is translated as CASSVEDRGYGYTF.

V is TRBV11-2 and J is TRBJ2-1; 9 nucleotides align to TRBD2. The length of the CDR3 is 13 residues. The trim removed 5 bases at V and 9 bases at J, leaving 5 bases unmatched. Germline loops: CDR1 SGHAT, CDR2 FQNNGV. In DNA form, the CDR3 reads TGTGCCAGCAGCGACGGGACTAGCAGTGAGCAGTTCTTC. This codes for CASSDGTSSEQFF.

The chain recombines TRBV7-2 with TRBJ1-2; 9 bases align to TRBD1. This CDR3 comprises 16 residues. CDR1 is SGHTA, CDR2 FQGNSA, per germline. Trimming at V came to 3 bases and at J to 0 bases, leaving 5 bases not matched to a gene. The CDR3 sequence is CASSFRDRVPNYGYTF. DNA for the CDR3: TGTGCCAGCAGCTTCCGGGACAGGGTCCCTAACTATGGCTACACCTTC.

The chain recombines TRBV4-1 with TRBJ1-1; 7 bases align to TRBD1. Germline lookup yields CDR1 MGHRA and CDR2 YSYEKL. The CDR3 sequence is 15 residues long. The trim removed 1 base at V and 5 bases at J, leaving 7 bases unmatched. In DNA form, the CDR3 reads TGCGCCAGCAGCCAAGGTTGGGGACAGTTGACTGAAGCTTTCTTT. This translates into CASSQGWGQLTEAFF.

V is TRBV15 and J is TRBJ1-2; weak D call: TRBD1 (6 bases). Per the germline V gene, CDR1 is LNHNV and CDR2 is YYDKDF (reference sequence). The CDR3 is made up of 15 amino acids. V lost 5 bases and J lost 8, with 21 bases in between. The CDR3 region is CATSGGIDRLSGYTF. The CDR3 region has the DNA TGTGCCACCAGCGGCGGAATAGACAGGTTGAGCGGCTACACCTTC.

The chain is built from TRBV27 and TRBJ1-3, with a possible D match to TRBD1 (5 bases). Trimming took off 4 bases at V and 3 bases at J, with 13 bases between the two ends. The germline gives CDR1 MNHEY, CDR2 SMNVEV (reference sequence). The CDR3 extends over 15 amino acids. The CDR3: CASSSGSLSGNTIYF. The CDR3 DNA reads TGTGCCAGCAGTTCAGGGTCCCTAAGTGGAAACACCATATATTTT.

This clone was seen a handful of times. The chain recombines TRBV4-1 with TRBJ2-2; D is unresolved. V was pared by 4 bases and J by 5 bases, with 17 bases between. Germline V lookup: CDR1 MGHRA, CDR2 YSYEKL. This CDR3 contains 16 residues. Here the CDR3 reads CASSPTKSLPTGELFF. CDR3 nucleotide sequence: TGCGCCAGCAGCCCTACTAAGAGCTTACCTACCGGGGAGCTGTTTTTT.

This chain uses TRBV11-2 with TRBJ2-4, with TRBD2 identical over 13 bases. The CDR3 is made up of 18 amino acids. In germline, CDR1 is SGHAT, CDR2 FQNNGV. The V and J ends lost 2 bases and 7 bases, in that order; junction bases with no gene match: 11. DNA of the CDR3: TGTGCCAGCAGCTTACTCCCCAGGACTAGCGGGAGAGGGAACATTCAGTACTTC. Its translation: CASSLLPRTSGRGNIQYF.

The chain employs TRBV7-7 and TRBJ2-1, with 7 nucleotides matching TRBD2. CDR1 and CDR2 (germline): SSHAT, FNYEAQ (reference sequence). This CDR3 region has 15 residues. Trimming at V came to 2 bases and at J to 0 bases, leaving 1 base not matched to a gene. The CDR3 DNA reads as TGTGCCAGCAGCTTAAGGGAGGGCTCCTACAATGAGCAGTTCTTC. As protein: CASSLREGSYNEQFF.

V usage is TRBV9 and J usage is TRBJ1-1, with a tentative D call TRBD1 (5 bases). Germline CDR1 and CDR2: SGDLS and YYNGEE. The CDR3 extends over 14 amino acids. V dropped 2 bases and J dropped 3 bases, with 11 bases sitting between them. The CDR3 region is CASSVGGRDTEAFF. Written as DNA, the CDR3 is TGTGCCAGCAGCGTGGGGGGTAGGGACACTGAAGCTTTCTTT.

This clone was recorded once. This sequence joins TRBV24-1 and TRBJ1-1; 7 bases match TRBD1. V was pared by 7 bases and J by 1 base, with 2 bases of the junction left unmatched. CDR3 size: 13 residues. Germline loops: CDR1 KGHDR, CDR2 SFDVKD. The CDR3 nucleotides are TGTGCCACCAGGGACAGGCAGAACACTGAAGCTTTCTTT. Amino acid sequence: CATRDRQNTEAFF.

The J gene is TRBJ1-2, the V gene TRBV6-5; TRBD1 agrees at 7 bases. The CDR3 length is 14 residues. J was trimmed by 4 bases and V by 5 bases; bases with no gene match: 7. The germline V gene encodes CDR1 MNHEY and CDR2 SVGAGI. The chain's CDR3 is CASSTRDSSYGYTF. The CDR3 DNA reads as TGTGCCAGCAGTACTCGGGACAGTTCCTATGGCTACACCTTC.

The chain carries TRBV27 and TRBJ2-7; D remains ambiguous. This CDR3 is built from 15 residues. Germline-derived CDR1 and CDR2 are MNHEY and SMNVEV (reference sequence). The V end was cut by 0 bases, the J end by 4 bases, with 13 bases between. The CDR3: CASSLSRHLYYEQYF. The CDR3 DNA is TGTGCCAGCAGTTTATCGCGGCACCTCTATTACGAGCAGTACTTC.